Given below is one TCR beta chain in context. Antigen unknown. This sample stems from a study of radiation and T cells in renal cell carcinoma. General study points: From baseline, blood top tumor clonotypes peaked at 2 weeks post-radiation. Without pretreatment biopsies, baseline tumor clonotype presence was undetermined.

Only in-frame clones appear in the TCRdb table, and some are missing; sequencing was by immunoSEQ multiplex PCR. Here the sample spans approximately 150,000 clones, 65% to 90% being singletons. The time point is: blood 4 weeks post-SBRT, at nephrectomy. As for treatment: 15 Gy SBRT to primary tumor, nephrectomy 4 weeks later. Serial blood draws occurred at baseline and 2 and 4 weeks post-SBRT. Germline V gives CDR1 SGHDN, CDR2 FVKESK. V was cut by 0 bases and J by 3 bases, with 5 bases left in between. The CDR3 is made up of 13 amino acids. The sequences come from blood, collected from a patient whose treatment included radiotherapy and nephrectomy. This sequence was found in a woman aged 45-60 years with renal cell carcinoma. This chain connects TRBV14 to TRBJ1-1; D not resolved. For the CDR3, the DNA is TGTGCCAGCAGCCAAGATACGGACACTGAAGCTTTCTTT. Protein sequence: CASSQDTDTEAFF.